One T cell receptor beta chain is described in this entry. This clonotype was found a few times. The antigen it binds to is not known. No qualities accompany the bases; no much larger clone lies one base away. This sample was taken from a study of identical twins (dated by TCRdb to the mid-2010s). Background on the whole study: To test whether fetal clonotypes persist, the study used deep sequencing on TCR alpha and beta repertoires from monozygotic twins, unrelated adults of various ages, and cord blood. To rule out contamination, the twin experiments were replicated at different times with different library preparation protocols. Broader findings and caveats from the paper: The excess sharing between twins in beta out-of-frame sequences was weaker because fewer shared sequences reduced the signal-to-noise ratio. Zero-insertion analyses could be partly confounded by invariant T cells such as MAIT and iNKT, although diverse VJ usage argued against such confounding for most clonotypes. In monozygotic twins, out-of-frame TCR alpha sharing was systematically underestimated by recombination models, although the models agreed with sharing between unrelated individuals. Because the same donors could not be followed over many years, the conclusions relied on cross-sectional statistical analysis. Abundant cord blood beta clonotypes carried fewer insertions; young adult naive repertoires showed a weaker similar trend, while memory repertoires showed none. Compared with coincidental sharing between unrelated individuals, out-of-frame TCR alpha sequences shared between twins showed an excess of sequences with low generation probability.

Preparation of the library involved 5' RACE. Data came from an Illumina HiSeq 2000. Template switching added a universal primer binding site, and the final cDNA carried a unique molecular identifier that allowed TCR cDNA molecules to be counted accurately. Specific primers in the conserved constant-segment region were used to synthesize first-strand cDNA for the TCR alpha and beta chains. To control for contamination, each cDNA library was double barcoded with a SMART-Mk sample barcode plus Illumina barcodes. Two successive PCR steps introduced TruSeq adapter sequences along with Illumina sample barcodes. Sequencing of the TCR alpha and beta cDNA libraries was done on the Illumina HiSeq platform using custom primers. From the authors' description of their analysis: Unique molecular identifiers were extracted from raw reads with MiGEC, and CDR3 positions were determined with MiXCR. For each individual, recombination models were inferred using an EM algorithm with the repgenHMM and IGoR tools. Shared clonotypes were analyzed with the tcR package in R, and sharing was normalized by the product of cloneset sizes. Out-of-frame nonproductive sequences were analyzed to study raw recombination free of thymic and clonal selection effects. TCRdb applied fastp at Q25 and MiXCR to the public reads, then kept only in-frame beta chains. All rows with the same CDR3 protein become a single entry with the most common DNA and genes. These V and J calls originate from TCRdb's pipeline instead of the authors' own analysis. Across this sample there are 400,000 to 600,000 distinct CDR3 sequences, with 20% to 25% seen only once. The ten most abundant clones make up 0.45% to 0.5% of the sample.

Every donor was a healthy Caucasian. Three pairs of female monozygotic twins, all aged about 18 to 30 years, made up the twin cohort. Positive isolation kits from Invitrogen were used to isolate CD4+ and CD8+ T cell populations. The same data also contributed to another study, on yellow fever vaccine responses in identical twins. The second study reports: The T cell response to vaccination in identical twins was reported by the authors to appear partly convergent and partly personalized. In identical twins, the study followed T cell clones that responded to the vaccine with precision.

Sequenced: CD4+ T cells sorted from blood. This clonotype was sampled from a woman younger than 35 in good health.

The bases read TGTGCCACCGGCGGTGCTGTTCAGCCCCAGCATTTT. This sequence encodes CATGGAVQPQHF. Recombination connected TRBV15 to TRBJ1-5, with the identity of the D gene unclear. From the cysteine up to the phenylalanine, the CDR3 has a length of 12 residues. Just CDR3 DNA is preserved here, 36 bases in frame from base 1. CDR1 and CDR2 were assigned from the germline V gene (reference sequence) as LNHNV and YYDKDF. V loses 8 bases of germline sequence and J loses 6 bases, and the interval between the two ends is 11 bases.